This T cell receptor (beta chain) was profiled in a study of blood T cell repertoires in COVID-19. On the study more broadly: Acute and convalescent COVID-19 samples came from the United States, Italy and Spain.

The CDR3 runs 15 residues. Per the germline V gene, CDR1 is MNHEY and CDR2 is SVGEGT. The V segment lost 5 bases and the J segment 4 bases; nucleotides outside the gene matches: 9. Study processing details: The assay estimated nucleated cells by amplifying reference gene primers. Method: immunoSEQ multiplex PCR; TCRdb's copy keeps in-frame clones and lacks some. V, J and clone size are those of that table, while D and trimming were read from the DNA. The sample records some 350,000 clones, around 89% being singletons. The TCR was taken from a man in his late teens or twenties with active or convalescent COVID-19. This rearrangement joins TRBV6-2 or TRBV6-3 to TRBJ2-3; 7 nucleotides align to TRBD1. Source material: peripheral blood. The CDR3 loop reads CASSQGQVGADTQYF. In DNA form, the CDR3 reads TGTGCCAGCAGTCAAGGACAGGTGGGCGCAGATACGCAGTATTTT.